This paragraph reports one T cell receptor beta chain. Per the germline V gene, CDR1 is SGHRS and CDR2 is YFSETQ. The J segment lost 7 bases and the V segment lost 4 bases, leaving 4 bases of the junction unmatched. This CDR3 has 13 residues. A J-beta primer mix and a sample-barcoded 5' primer were used in a second PCR of roughly 6 to 11 cycles. TCRdb re-called the 5' RACE reads with MiXCR, one entry per CDR3 protein. The sample consists of around 970,000 distinct CDR3 sequences, approximately 50% of them appearing once. This entry belongs to a study of blood T cells in healthy people across ages. The study drew donors from healthy Caucasian individuals in Russia aged roughly 6 to 100.

Sequenced material: blood. The clonotype comes from a woman in her sixties in good health. The V gene is TRBV5-1, the J gene TRBJ2-2; TRBD1 matches at 7 bases. CDR3 DNA: TGCGCCAGCAGCGAGGGGGCGATCGGGGAGCTGTTTTTT. Protein: CASSEGAIGELFF.